This TCR beta chain is drawn from a study of T-cell memory formation after mild COVID-19 (dated by TCRdb to about 2021). About the investigation overall: TCR sequence clusters from the two donors were largely donor specific. In two donors, T-cell clones that expanded and contracted after mild COVID-19 were tracked by sequencing TCRalpha and TCRbeta repertoires over time. The cohort was made up of two young adult volunteers, one female and one male, who were previously healthy.

Ficoll-Paque density gradient centrifugation was used to isolate PBMCs. Overall results and qualifications from the work: Only two mild cases were covered in the study, and larger cohorts including severe cases with pre-infection samples were considered necessary. SARS-CoV-2 specificity of the second-wave clones peaking on day 37 was not confirmed. Some responding clones were detected in pre-infection memory, which suggested that pre-existing cross-reactive memory T cells had joined the SARS-CoV-2 response. From day 15 to 85, contracting clones showed balanced CD4/CD8 phenotypes, whereas a second wave of clones that expanded from day 15 to 37 leaned towards CD4+. Contracting CD4+ clones appeared mostly in the CM and EM memory subsets, whereas CD8+ clones were enriched in EMRA.

This clonotype has more than one count but fewer than ten. Its specific antigen is unknown. Base qualities are not recorded, but no much larger clone differs from it by a single base. The instrument given in TCRdb is Illumina NovaSeq 6000. TCRalpha and TCRbeta cDNA libraries were built by 5'RACE with constant-segment primers, adding sample barcodes and unique molecular identifiers. RNA was extracted from every sample with Trizol reagent. Libraries were amplified in two PCR steps, with a second sample barcode and Illumina TruSeq adapters added in the second step. Libraries were sequenced on an Illumina NovaSeq with 2 x 150 bp paired-end reads. The authors' analysis ran thus. Reads were demultiplexed and collapsed into UMI-guided consensus sequences with migec v1.2.7. Using mixcr v2.1.11, UMI consensuses were aligned to TRA and TRB V and J templates and then assembled into clonotypes. A clonotype was counted as expanded or contracted only if both edgeR and NoisET called the change significant, with noise models trained on biological replicates. edgeR calls used a false discovery rate-adjusted p below 0.01 and a log2 fold-change threshold of 1. As an exploratory analysis of dynamics, max-normalized trajectories of the 1000 most abundant clonotypes were examined with PCA combined with hierarchical clustering. Separately sequenced CD4+ and CD8+ repertoires were used to assign the CD4 or CD8 phenotype of responding clones. Clones were called with MiXCR by TCRdb after fastp trimmed the public reads at Q25, and only in-frame beta chains were retained. Rows matching on CDR3 protein sequence are summarized as one entry with the most common DNA and genes. For this entry, the V and J calls and clone size follow TCRdb and not the study's own pipeline. The sample table lists 170,000 or so distinct CDR3 sequences, about a fifth of them with a count of one. Roughly 24% of the sample comes from the top ten.

The TCR originated in an adult woman who had mild COVID-19 (a few samples of this study predate the infection). The sample titles of this study are shuffled in the database, so cell type and time point are left out; the donor was told from shared clones. The sequenced sample was PBMCs or a T cell subset sorted from them (not recorded which).

The bases are TGTGCCAGCAGCTCGGCCGGACAGATCGGTGGCTACACCTTC. Its coded protein is CASSSAGQIGGYTF. The chain was built from TRBV7-8 and TRBJ1-2; the D gene is perhaps TRBD1, on 6 matching bases. V drops 4 bases and J drops 7 bases, leaving 16 bases in between. CDR1 and CDR2 are read off the germline V gene as SGHVS and FQNEAQ. The CDR3 spans 14 residues, from the cysteine through the phenylalanine. The sequence is cut down to CDR3 DNA, 42 bases in frame from base 1.